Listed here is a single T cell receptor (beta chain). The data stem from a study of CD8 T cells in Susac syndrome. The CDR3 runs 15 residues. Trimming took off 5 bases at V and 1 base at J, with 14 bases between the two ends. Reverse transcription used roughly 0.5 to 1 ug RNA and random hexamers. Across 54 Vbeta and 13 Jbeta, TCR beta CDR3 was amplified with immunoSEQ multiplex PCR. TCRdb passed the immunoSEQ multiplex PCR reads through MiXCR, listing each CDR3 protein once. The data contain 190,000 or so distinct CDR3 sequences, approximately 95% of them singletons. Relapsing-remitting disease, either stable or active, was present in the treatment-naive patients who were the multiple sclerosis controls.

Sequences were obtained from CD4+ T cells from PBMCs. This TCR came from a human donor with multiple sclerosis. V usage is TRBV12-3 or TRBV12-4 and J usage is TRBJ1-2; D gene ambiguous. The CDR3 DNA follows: TGTGCCAGCAGTCTCGGGTCCACGCTTAACTATGGCTACACCTTC. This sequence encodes CASSLGSTLNYGYTF.